This T cell receptor beta chain was captured by sequencing in a study of blood T cell repertoires in COVID-19. The germline V and J ends were trimmed by 3 bases and 9 bases, with 12 bases remaining between them. Per the germline V gene, CDR1 is MNHEY and CDR2 is SMNVEV (reference sequence). The length of the CDR3 is 13 residues. Measured with immunoSEQ multiplex PCR; TCRdb has only the in-frame clones, and not every one. The sample includes about 34,000 clones, about 91% of them seen just once. The sequence derives from a woman aged 80 or older with acute or convalescent COVID-19. Sequenced input: peripheral blood. The genes are TRBV27 and TRBJ2-1, with TRBD2 as a possible D gene (5 bases). CDR3: CASSFQLAFEQFF. The CDR3 DNA sequence: TGTGCCAGCAGTTTCCAGCTAGCCTTTGAGCAGTTCTTC.